This T cell receptor beta chain appears in the sequencing data of a study of control samples from healthy donors and cancer patients. The assay was immunoSEQ multiplex PCR, and TCRdb's table has in-frame clones only and misses some. The sample holds fewer than 15,000 clones, approximately 94% seen once. In germline, CDR1 is SGHAT, CDR2 FQNNGV. V lost 2 bases and J 0 bases, leaving 8 bases between the germline ends. The CDR3 sequence is 14 residues long. The chain carries TRBV11-2 and TRBJ2-7; D uncertain. The receptor was derived from a man aged 65 to 79 with head and neck cancer. Source material: PBMCs. The CDR3 here is CASSLTGNSYEQYF. The CDR3 coding sequence is TGTGCCAGCAGCTTAACGGGTAACTCCTACGAGCAGTACTTC.